The clone carrying this TCR beta chain was detected a few times. Its antigen is currently unknown. This specimen belongs to a study of blood T cells in healthy people across ages. The study, taken as a whole, reports: Diversity was estimated from one million T cells, and these estimates were considered underestimates.

Primed by a sample-barcoded 5' primer and a J-beta primer mix, a second PCR proceeded for 7 to 11 cycles. TCRdb re-analysed the 5' RACE reads in MiXCR, keeping a single row per CDR3 protein. The sample holds fewer than 2 million distinct CDR3 sequences; about two fifths are singletons and the top ten take 23%. The CDR3 contains 16 residues. Germline V lookup: CDR1 MNHEY, CDR2 SVGEGT. Trimming took 2 bases from V and 0 from J, leaving 8 bases between them. The receptor was derived from a human donor in good health. This sequence joins TRBV6-2 or TRBV6-3 and TRBJ2-6, with no clear D. The sequencing input was blood. The CDR3 coding sequence is TGTGCCAGCAGTTACGGAAAGGGCTCTGGGGCCAACGTCCTGACTTTC. This gives the protein CASSYGKGSGANVLTF.